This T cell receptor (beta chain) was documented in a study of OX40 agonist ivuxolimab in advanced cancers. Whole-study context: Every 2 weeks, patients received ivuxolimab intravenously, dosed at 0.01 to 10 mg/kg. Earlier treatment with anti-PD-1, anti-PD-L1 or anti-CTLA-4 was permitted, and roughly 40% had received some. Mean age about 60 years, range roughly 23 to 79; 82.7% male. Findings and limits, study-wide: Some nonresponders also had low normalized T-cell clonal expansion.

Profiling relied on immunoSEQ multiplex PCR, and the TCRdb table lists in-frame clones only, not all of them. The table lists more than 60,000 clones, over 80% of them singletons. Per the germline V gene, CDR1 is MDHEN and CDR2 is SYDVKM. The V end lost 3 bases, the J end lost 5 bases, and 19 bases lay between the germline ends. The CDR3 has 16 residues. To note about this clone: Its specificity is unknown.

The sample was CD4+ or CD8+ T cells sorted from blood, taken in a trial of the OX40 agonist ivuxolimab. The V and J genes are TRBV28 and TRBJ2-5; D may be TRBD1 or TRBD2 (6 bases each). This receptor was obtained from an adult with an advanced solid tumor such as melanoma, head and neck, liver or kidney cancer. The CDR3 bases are TGTGCCAGCAGTTTGGGGAAGGGGGGATCCAGTGAGACCCAGTACTTC. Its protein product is CASSLGKGGSSETQYF.